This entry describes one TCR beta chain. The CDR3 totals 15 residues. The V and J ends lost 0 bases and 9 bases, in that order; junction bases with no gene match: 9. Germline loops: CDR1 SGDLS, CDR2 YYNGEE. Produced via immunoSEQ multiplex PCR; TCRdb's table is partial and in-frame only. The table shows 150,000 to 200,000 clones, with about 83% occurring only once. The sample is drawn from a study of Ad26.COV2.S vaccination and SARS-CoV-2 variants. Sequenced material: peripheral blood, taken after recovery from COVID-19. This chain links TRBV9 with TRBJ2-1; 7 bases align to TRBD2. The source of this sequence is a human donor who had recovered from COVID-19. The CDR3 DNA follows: TGTGCCAGCAGCGTAGGACTAGCTAGGAGGGGTGAGCAGTTCTTC. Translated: CASSVGLARRGEQFF.